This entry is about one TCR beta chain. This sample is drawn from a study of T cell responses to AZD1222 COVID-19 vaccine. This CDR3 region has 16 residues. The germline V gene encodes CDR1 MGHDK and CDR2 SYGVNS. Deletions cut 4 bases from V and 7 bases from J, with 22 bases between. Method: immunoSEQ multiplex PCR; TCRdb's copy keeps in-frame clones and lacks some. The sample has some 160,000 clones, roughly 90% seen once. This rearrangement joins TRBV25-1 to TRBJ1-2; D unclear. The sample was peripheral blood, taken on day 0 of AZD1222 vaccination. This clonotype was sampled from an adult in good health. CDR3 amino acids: CASSASTQTISSGYTF. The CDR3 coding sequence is TGTGCCAGCAGTGCCTCGACGCAGACAATATCGAGTGGCTACACCTTC.